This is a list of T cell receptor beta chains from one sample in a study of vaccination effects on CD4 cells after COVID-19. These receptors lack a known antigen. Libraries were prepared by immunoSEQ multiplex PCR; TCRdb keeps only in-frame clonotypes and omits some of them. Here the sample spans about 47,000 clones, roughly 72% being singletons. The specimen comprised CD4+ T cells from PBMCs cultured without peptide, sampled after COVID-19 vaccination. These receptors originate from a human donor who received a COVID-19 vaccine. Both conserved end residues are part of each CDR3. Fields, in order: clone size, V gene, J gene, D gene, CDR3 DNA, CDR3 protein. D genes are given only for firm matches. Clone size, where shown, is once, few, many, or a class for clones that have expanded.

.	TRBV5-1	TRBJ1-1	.	TGCGCCAGCAGGTTTATGACAGGCGGCACTGAAGCTTTCTTT	CASRFMTGGTEAFF
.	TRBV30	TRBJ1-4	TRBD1	TGTGCCTGGAGGCCGCCGGACAGGGGGCTTGAAAAACTGTTTTTT	CAWRPPDRGLEKLFF
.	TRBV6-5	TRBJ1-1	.	TGTGCCAGCAGTCAGGGTGGCACTGAAGCTTTCTTT	CASSQGGTEAFF
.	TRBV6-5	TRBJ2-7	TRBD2	TGTGCCAGCAGTTACTCGCTAGCGGGAGCCTACGAGCAGTACTTC	CASSYSLAGAYEQYF
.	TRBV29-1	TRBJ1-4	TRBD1	TGCAGCGTAGCAACCGGGACAGCTACTAATGAAAAACTGTTTTTT	CSVATGTATNEKLFF
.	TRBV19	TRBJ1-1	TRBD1	TGTGCCAGTAGTAAGTCTCCGGGACAGGGGCTTTTGGAAGCTTTCTTT	CASSKSPGQGLLEAFF
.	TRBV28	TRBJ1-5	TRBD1	TGTGCCAGCAGTTTATCTCAGGGGGCGAGATTGCATTTT	CASSLSQGARLHF
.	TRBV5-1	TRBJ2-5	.	TGCGCCAGTCAATTAGAAGAGACCCAGTACTTC	CASQLEETQYF
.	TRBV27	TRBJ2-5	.	TGTGCCAGCAGTTCGGGGATGGGGACGGGAGAGACCCAGTACTTC	CASSSGMGTGETQYF
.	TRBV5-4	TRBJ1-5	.	TGTGCCAGCAGCTTGGCCGGGGTAAATCAGCCCCAGCATTTT	CASSLAGVNQPQHF
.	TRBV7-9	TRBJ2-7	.	TGTGCCAGCAGCTTCGCAGGGGAGGCCTACGAGCAGTACTTC	CASSFAGEAYEQYF
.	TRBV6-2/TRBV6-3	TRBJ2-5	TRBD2	TGTGCCAGCAGTTACGGCGGGAGGGGTTTGGCAGAGACCCAGTACTTC	CASSYGGRGLAETQYF
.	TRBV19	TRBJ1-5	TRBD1	TGTGCCAGTAGTAAGACAGGGTACGGCCAGCCCCAGCATTTT	CASSKTGYGQPQHF
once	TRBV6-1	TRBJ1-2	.	TGTGCCAGCAGTGGTAGACAGGCGGGCTCCTTTAACTATGGCTACACCTTC	CASSGRQAGSFNYGYTF
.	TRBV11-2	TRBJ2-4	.	TGTGCCAGCAGCTTATTCGCAATTCAGTACTTC	CASSLFAIQYF
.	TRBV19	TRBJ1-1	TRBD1	TGTGCCAGTAATCCCTTTGAGGGGGCGATCACTGAAGCTTTCTTT	CASNPFEGAITEAFF
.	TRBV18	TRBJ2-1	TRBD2	TGTGCCAGCTCACTCCTAGGCGGGGGGAACAATGAGCAGTTCTTC	CASSLLGGGNNEQFF
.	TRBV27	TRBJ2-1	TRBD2	TGTGCCAGCAGTTCCCGAGGCCCGGGACTAGCGGGAGGGCTGGTATCCTACAATGAGCAGTTCTTC	CASSSRGPGLAGGLVSYNEQFF
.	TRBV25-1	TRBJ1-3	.	TGTGCCAGCAGTGAATACCTTCACTCTGGAAACACCATATATTTT	CASSEYLHSGNTIYF
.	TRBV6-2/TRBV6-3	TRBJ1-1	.	TGTGCCAGCAGTTACCCGGCAGGGCTGGGGGTAAGCACTGAAGCTTTCTTT	CASSYPAGLGVSTEAFF
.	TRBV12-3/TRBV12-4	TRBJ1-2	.	TGTGCCAGCAGTTTAGCGCTAGAATATGGCTACACCTTC	CASSLALEYGYTF